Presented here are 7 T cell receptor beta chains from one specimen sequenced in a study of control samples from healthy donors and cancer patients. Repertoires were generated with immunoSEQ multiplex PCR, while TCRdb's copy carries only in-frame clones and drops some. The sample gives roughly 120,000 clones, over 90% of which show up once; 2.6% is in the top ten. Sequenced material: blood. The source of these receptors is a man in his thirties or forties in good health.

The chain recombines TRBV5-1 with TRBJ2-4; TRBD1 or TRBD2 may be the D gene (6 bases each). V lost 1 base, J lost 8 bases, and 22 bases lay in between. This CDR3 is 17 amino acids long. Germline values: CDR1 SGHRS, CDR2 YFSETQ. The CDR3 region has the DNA TGCGCCAGCAGCTTGTCACGGGACACCATGGGGGGTGACATTCAGTACTTC. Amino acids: CASSLSRDTMGGDIQYF.

The CDR3 region is CATSERRDTGELFF. DNA of the CDR3: TGTGCCACCAGTGAAAGAAGGGACACCGGGGAGCTGTTTTTT. The chain is built from TRBV24-1 and TRBJ2-2; no clear D gene. CDR1 is KGHDR and CDR2 is SFDVKD in the germline V gene. This CDR3 is 14 amino acids long. The V end was cut by 4 bases, the J end by 3 bases, with 8 bases between.

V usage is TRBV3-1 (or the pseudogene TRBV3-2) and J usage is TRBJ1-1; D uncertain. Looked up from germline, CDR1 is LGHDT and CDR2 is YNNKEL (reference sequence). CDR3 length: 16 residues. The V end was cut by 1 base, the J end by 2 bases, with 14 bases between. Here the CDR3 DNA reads TGTGCCAGCAGCCAAGTTACGTTCGGGCCCAACACTGAAGCTTTCTTT. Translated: CASSQVTFGPNTEAFF.

The CDR3 DNA reads TGTGCCACCAGCGGGGACAGGGGGCTCAATCAGCCCCAGCATTTT. Its protein product is CATSGDRGLNQPQHF. This chain links TRBV15 with TRBJ1-5; 12 bases are shared with TRBD1. Germline assignment: CDR1 LNHNV and CDR2 YYDKDF (reference sequence). J was trimmed by 3 bases and V by 5 bases; bases with no gene match: 2. The CDR3 length is 15 residues.

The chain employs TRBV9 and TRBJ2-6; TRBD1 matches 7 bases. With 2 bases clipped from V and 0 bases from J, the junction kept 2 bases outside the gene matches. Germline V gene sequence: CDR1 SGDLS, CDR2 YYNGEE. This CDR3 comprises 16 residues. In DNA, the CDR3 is TGTGCCAGCAGCGTGACAGGGAGCTCTGGGGCCAACGTCCTGACTTTC. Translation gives CASSVTGSSGANVLTF. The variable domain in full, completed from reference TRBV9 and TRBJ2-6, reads DSGVTQTPKHLITATGQRVTLRCSPRSGDLSVYWYQQSLDQGLQFLIQYYNGEERAKGNILERFSAQQFPDLHSELNLSSLELGDSALYFCASSVTGSSGANVLTFGAGSRLTVL.

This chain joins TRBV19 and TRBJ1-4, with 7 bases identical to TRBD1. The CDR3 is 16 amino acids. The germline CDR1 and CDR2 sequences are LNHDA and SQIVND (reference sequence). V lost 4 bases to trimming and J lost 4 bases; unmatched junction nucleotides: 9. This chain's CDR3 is CASSTVQGPVNEKLFF. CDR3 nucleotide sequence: TGTGCCAGTAGTACCGTACAGGGGCCAGTTAATGAAAAACTGTTTTTT. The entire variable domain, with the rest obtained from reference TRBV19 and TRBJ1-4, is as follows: DGGITQSPKYLFRKEGQNVTLSCEQNLNHDAMYWYRQDPGQGLRLIYYSQIVNDFQKGDIAEGYSVSREKKESFPLTVTSAQKNPTAFYLCASSTVQGPVNEKLFFGSGTQLSVL.

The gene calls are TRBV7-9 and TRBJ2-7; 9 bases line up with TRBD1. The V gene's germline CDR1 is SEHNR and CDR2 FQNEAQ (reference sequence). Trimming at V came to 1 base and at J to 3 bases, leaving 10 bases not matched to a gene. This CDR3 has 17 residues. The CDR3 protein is CASSLVAGTGLNYEQYF. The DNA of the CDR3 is TGTGCCAGCAGCTTAGTCGCAGGGACAGGGTTAAACTACGAGCAGTACTTC.